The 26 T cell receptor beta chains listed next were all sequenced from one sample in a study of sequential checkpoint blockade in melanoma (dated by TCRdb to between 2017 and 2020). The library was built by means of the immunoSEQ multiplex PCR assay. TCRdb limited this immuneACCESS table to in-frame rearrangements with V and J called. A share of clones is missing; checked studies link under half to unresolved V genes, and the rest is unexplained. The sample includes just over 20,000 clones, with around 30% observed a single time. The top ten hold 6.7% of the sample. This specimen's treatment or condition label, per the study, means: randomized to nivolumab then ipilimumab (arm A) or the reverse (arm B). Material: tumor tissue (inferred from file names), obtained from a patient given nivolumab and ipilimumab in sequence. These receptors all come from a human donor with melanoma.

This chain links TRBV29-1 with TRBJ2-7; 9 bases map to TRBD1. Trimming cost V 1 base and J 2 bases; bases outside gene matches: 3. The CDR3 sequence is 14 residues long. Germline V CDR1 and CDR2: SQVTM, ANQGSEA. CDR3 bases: TGCAGCGTTGAAGCGGGACAGGGAGCCTACGAGCAGTACTTC. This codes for CSVEAGQGAYEQYF.

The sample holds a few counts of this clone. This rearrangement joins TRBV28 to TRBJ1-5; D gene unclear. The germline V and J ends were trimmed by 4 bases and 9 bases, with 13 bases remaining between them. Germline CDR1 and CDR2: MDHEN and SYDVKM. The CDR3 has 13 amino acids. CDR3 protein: CASSSPRGGPQHF. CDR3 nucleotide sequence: TGTGCCAGCAGTTCTCCCCGGGGAGGGCCCCAGCATTTT.

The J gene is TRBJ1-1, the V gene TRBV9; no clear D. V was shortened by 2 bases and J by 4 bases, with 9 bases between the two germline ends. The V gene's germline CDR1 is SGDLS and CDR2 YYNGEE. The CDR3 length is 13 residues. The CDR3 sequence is CASSVGDGTEAFF. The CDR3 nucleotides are TGTGCCAGCAGCGTCGGGGATGGCACTGAAGCTTTCTTT.

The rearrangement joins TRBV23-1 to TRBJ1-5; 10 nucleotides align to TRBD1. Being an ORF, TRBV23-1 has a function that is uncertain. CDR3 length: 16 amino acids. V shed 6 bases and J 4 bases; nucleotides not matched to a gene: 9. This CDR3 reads CASSQGDRGQNQPQHF. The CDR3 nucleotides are TGCGCCAGCAGCCAGGGCGACAGGGGGCAAAATCAGCCCCAGCATTTT.

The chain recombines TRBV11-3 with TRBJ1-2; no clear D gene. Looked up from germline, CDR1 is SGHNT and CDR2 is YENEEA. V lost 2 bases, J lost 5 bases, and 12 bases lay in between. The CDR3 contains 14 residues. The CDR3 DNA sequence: TGTGCCAGCAGCTTATGGCAGGCCCGTTATGGCTACACCTTC. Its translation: CASSLWQARYGYTF.

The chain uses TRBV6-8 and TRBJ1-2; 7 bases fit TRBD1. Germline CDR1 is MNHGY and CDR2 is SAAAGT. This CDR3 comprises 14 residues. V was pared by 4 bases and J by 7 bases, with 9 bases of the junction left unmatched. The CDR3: CASSFDRVRVGYTF. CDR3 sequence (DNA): TGTGCCAGCAGTTTCGACAGGGTACGGGTTGGCTACACCTTC.

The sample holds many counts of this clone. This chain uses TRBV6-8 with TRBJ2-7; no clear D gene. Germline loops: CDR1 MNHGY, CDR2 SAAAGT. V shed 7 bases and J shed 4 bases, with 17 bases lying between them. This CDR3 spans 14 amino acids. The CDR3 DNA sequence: TGTGCCAGCAAGAACCATAGACACCCTTACGAGCAGTACTTC. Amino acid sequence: CASKNHRHPYEQYF.

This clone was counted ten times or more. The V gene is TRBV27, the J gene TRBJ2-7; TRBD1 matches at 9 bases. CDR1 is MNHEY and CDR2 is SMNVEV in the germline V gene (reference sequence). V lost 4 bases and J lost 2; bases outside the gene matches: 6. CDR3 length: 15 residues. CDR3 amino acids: CASSSSGTGTYEQYF. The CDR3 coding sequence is TGTGCCAGCAGTTCCTCCGGGACAGGGACCTACGAGCAGTACTTC.

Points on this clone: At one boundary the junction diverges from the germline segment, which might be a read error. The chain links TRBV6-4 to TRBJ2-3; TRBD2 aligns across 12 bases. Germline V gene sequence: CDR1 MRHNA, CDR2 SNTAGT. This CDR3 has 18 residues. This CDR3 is CASSYSTTSGRHTDTQYF. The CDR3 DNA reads TGTGCCAGCAGTTACTCGACCACTAGCGGGAGGCACACAGATACGCAGTATTTT.

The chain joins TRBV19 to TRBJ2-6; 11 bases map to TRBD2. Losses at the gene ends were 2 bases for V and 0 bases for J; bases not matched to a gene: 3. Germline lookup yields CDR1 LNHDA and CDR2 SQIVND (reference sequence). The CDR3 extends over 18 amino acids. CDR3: CASSIPLAGGSGANVLTF. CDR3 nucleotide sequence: TGTGCCAGTAGTATACCCCTAGCGGGGGGCTCTGGGGCCAACGTCCTGACTTTC.

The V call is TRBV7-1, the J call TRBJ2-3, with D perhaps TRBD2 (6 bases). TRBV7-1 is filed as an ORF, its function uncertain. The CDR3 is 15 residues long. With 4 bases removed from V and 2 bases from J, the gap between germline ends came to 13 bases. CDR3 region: CASSLAAGLTDTQYF. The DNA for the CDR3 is TGTGCCAGCAGCTTGGCGGCGGGACTCACAGATACGCAGTATTTT.

The CDR3 spells CASSRGPGGEQFF. CDR3 in DNA: TGTGCCAGCAGTCGGGGGCCAGGCGGTGAGCAGTTCTTC. V is TRBV9 and J is TRBJ2-1; TRBD1 or TRBD2 may be the D gene (6 bases each). Trimming pared 5 bases from V and 9 bases from J, leaving 15 bases between. The CDR3 is 13 residues long. CDR1 is SGDLS and CDR2 is YYNGEE in the germline V gene.

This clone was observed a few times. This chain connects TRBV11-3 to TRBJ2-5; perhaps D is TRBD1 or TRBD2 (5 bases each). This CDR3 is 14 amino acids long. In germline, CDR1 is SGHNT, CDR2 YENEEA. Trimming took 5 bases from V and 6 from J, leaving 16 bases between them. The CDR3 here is CASSPGTLSKTQYF. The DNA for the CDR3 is TGTGCCAGCAGCCCCGGGACCTTGTCAAAGACCCAGTACTTC. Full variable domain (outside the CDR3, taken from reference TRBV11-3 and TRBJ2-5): EAGVVQSPRYKIIEKKQPVAFWCNPISGHNTLYWYLQNLGQGPELLIRYENEEAVDDSQLPKDRFSAERLKGVDSTLKIQPAELGDSAVYLCASSPGTLSKTQYFGPGTRLLVL.

CDR3 loop: CASSLGPGDTQYF. The CDR3 DNA follows: TGTGCCAGCAGCTTAGGCCCAGGGGATACGCAGTATTTT. The chain uses TRBV7-8 and TRBJ2-3, with D perhaps TRBD1 (5 bases). The germline gives CDR1 SGHVS, CDR2 FQNEAQ. Between the trimmed V and J ends, which lost 1 base and 6 bases, there was a span of 8 bases. The CDR3 contains 13 residues.

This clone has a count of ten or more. The CDR3 spells CASSLGGGGQPQHF. The CDR3 DNA reads TGTGCCAGCAGCTTAGGAGGGGGAGGGCAGCCCCAGCATTTT. The rearrangement joins TRBV11-3 to TRBJ1-5, with D perhaps matching TRBD1 (6 bases). CDR1 and CDR2 (germline): SGHNT, YENEEA. Trimming stripped 1 base from V and 7 bases from J, with 11 bases between. This CDR3 has 14 residues.

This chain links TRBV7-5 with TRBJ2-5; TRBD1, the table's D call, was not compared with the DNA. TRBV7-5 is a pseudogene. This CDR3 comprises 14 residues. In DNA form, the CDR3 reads TGTGCCAGCAACCCTATGGGGCCCCAAGAGACCCAGTACTTC. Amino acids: CASNPMGPQETQYF.

The DNA of the CDR3 is TGCAGCGTTAGTGCGACTAGCACAGATACGCAGTATTTT. Encoded protein: CSVSATSTDTQYF. This chain joins TRBV29-1 and TRBJ2-3; unclear D gene. CDR3 size: 13 residues. The germline V and J ends were trimmed by 5 bases and 0 bases, with 9 bases remaining between them. CDR1 and CDR2 (germline): SQVTM, ANQGSEA.

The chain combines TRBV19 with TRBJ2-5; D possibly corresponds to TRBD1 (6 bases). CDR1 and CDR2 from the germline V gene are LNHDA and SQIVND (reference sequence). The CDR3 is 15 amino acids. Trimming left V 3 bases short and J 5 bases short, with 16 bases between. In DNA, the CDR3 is TGTGCCAGTAGTATGAGGTCAGGGGTATGGGAGACCCAGTACTTC. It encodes CASSMRSGVWETQYF.

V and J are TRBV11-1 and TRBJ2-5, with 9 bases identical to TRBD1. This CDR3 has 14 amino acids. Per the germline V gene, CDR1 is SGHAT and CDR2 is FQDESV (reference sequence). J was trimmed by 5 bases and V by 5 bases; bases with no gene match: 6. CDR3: CASSPDRGRETQYF. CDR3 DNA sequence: TGTGCCAGCAGCCCGGACAGGGGCCGGGAGACCCAGTACTTC.

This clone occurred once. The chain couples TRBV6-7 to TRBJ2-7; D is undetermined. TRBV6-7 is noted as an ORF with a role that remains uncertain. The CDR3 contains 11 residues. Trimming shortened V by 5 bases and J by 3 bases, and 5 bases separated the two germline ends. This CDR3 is CASSAFYEQYF. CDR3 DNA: TGTGCCAGCAGTGCCTTCTACGAGCAGTACTTC.

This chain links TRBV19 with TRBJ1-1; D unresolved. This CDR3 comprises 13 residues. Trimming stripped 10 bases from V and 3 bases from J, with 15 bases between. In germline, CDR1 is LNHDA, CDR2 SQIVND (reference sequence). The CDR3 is CATAPLGHTEAFF. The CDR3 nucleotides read TGTGCCACCGCCCCGTTAGGGCACACTGAAGCTTTCTTT.

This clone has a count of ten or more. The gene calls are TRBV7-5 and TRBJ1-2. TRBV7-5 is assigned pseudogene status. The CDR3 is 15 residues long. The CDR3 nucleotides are TGTGCCAGCAGCTTGGCCGGGGGAGCTAACTATGGCTACACCTTC. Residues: CASSLAGGANYGYTF.

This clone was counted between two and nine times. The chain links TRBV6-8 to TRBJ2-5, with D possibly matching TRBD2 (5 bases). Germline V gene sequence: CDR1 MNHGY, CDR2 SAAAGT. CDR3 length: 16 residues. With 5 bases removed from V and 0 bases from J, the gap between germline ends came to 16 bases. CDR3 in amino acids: CASSPVGERYQETQYF. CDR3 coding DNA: TGTGCCAGCAGTCCAGTCGGGGAAAGGTACCAAGAGACCCAGTACTTC.

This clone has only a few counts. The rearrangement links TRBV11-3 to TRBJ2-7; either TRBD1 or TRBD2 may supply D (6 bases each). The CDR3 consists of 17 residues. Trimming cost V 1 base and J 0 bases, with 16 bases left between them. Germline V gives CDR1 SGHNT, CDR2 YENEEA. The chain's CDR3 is CASSLGAQGGTSYEQYF. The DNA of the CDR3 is TGTGCCAGCAGCTTAGGAGCCCAAGGGGGGACCTCCTACGAGCAGTACTTC.

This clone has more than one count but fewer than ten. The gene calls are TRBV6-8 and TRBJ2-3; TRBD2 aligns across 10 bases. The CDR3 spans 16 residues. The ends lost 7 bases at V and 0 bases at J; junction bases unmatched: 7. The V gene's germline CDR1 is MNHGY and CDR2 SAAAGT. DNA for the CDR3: TGTGCCAGCATTCGGACTAGCGGTTATAGCACAGATACGCAGTATTTT. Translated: CASIRTSGYSTDTQYF.

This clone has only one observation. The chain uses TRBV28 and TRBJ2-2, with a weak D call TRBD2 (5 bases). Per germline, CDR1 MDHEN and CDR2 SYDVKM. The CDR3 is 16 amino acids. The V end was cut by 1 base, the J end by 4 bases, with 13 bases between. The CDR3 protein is CASSLFGVSGTGELFF. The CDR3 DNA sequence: TGTGCCAGCAGTTTATTCGGGGTGTCGGGCACCGGGGAGCTGTTTTTT.